This TCR beta chain is drawn from a study of T cell repertoires in cytomegalovirus infection. Across the whole study: CMV infection and matching HLA type were both indicated by public TCR beta signatures. Study conclusions and caveats: Summed public TCR beta family frequency identified CMV carriers bearing the relevant HLA. Ex vivo responses were dominated by HLA-C-restricted CMV-specific TCR beta clonotypes.

CDR3 length equals 12 residues. Germline assignment: CDR1 MDHEN and CDR2 SYDVKM. Trimming stripped 7 bases from V and 5 bases from J, with 10 bases between. Of note for this clonotype: Its antigen remains unknown.

TCRdb fed the reads into MiXCR, producing one record per CDR3 protein. This sample yields about 490,000 distinct CDR3 sequences, of which about a quarter are seen a single time; roughly an eighth belongs to the top ten. This TCR came from a human donor in good health (CMV status not recorded). Some clones in this sample may be carry-over from other donors' samples. The V and J genes are TRBV28 and TRBJ2-3; D is unresolved. Material: PBMCs. CDR3 sequence (DNA): TGTGCCAGCACCCCTCGGAGAGATACGCAGTATTTT. Its protein is CASTPRRDTQYF.